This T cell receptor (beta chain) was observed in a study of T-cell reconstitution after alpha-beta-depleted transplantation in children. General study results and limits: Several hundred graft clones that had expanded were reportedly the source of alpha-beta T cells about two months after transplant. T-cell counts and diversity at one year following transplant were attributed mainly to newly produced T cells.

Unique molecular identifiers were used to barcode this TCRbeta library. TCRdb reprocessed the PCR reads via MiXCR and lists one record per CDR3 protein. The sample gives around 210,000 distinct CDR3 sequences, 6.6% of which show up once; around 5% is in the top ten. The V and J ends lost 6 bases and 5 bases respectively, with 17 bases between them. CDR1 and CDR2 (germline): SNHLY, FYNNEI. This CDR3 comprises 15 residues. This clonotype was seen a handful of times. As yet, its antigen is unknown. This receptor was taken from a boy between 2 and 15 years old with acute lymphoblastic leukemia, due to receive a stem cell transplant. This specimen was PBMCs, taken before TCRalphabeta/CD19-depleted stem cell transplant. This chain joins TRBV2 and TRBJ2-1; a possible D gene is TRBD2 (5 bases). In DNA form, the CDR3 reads TGTGCCAGCAGAGACTCCCTGGAGGTTGACAATGAGCAGTTCTTC. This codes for CASRDSLEVDNEQFF.